This TCR beta chain was recovered during a study of blood T cell repertoires in COVID-19. About the research overall: T cells, B-cell-depleted T cells, or PBMCs provided the cDNA or gDNA that served as material.

Sequencing was performed with immunoSEQ multiplex PCR; in TCRdb, only in-frame clones are kept and a portion is missing. The sample shows some 210,000 clones, approximately 80% of them seen only once. Trimming shortened V by 4 bases and J by 2 bases, and 15 bases separated the two germline ends. Germline CDR1 is SGHRS and CDR2 is YFSETQ. There are 15 residues in the CDR3. This clone was observed a handful of times. Sequenced sample: peripheral blood. The clonotype comes from a human donor in a cohort sampled during active COVID-19. The V and J genes are TRBV5-1 and TRBJ1-1; maybe TRBD1 (5 bases). Here the CDR3 reads CASSPDAGRNTEAFF. The DNA of the CDR3 is TGCGCCAGCAGCCCAGATGCGGGGCGAAACACTGAAGCTTTCTTT.